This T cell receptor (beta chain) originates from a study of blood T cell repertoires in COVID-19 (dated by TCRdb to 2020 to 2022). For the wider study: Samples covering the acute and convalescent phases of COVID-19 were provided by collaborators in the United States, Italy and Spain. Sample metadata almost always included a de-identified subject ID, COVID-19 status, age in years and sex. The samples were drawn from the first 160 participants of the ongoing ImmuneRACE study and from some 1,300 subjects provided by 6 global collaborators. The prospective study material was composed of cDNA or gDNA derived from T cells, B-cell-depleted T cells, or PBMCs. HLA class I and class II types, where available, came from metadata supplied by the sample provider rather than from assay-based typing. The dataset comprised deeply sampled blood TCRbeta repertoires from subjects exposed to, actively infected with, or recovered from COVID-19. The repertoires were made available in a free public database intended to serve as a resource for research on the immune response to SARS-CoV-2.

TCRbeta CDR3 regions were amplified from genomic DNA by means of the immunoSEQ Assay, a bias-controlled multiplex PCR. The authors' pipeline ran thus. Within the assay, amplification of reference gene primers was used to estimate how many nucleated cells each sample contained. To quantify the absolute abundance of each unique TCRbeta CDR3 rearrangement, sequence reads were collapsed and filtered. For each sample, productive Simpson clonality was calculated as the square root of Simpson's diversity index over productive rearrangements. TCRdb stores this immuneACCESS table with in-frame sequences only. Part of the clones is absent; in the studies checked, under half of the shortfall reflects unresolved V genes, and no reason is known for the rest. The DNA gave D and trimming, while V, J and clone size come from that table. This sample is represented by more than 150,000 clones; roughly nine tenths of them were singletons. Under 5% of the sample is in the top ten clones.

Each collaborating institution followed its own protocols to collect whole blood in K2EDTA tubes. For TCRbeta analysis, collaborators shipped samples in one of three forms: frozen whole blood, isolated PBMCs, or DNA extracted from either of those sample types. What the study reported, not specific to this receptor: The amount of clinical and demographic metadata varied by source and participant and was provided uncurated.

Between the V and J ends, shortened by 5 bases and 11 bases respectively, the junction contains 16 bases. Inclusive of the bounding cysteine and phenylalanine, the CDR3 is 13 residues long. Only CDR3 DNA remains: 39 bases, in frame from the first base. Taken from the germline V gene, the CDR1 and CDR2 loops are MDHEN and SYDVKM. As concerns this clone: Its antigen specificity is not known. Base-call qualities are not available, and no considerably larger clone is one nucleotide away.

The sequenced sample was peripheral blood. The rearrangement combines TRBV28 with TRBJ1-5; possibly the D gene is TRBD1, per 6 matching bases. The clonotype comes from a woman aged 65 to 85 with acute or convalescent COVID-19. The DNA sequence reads TGTGCCAGCAGTGTACGACAGGTTAGGACCCAGCATTTT. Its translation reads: CASSVRQVRTQHF. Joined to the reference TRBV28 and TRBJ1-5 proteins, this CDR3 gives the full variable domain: DVKVTQSSRYLVKRTGEKVFLECVQDMDHENMFWYRQDPGLGLRLIYFSYDVKMKEKGDIPEGYSVSREKKERFSLILESASTNQTSMYLCASSVRQVRTQHFGDGTRLSIL.